This passage covers 9 T cell receptor beta chains from one sample sequenced in a study of technical replicates of blood from a few donors. The repertoire was sequenced with immunoSEQ multiplex PCR; TCRdb's copy has only in-frame clones and lacks some. The sample lists approximately 87,000 clones, more than 85% occurring once. Sequencing was done on a sample of T cells isolated from PBMCs. The receptors were gathered from a human donor in good health. Some clones in this sample may be carry-over from other donors' samples.

The V and J genes are TRBV28 and TRBJ1-4; 7 positions agree with TRBD1. The ends lost 2 bases at V and 8 bases at J; junction bases unmatched: 8. The CDR3 consists of 15 residues. The germline V gene has CDR1 MDHEN and CDR2 SYDVKM. CDR3 residues: CASSLAGGTAEKLFF. The CDR3 nucleotides read TGTGCCAGCAGTTTAGCCGGCGGGACAGCAGAAAAACTGTTTTTT. The whole variable domain, filled in from reference TRBV28 and TRBJ1-4, reads DVKVTQSSRYLVKRTGEKVFLECVQDMDHENMFWYRQDPGLGLRLIYFSYDVKMKEKGDIPEGYSVSREKKERFSLILESASTNQTSMYLCASSLAGGTAEKLFFGSGTQLSVL.

The rearrangement uses TRBV18 and TRBJ1-3; 8 nucleotides agree with TRBD1. CDR3 length: 17 residues. V lost 1 base and J lost 4; bases outside the gene matches: 9. Germline CDR1 reads KGHSH; CDR2 reads LQKENI. The DNA of the CDR3 is TGTGCCAGCTCACCACTGCGACAGGGGCTGGGCGGAAACACCATATATTTT. Its translation: CASSPLRQGLGGNTIYF.

This chain connects TRBV7-6 to TRBJ2-7; D may be TRBD2 (5 bases). V gave up 0 bases and J gave up 0 bases, with 9 bases separating them. This CDR3 has 15 amino acids. Germline CDR1 SGHVS, CDR2 FNYEAQ. This CDR3 is CASSLAEGSSYEQYF. CDR3 coding DNA: TGTGCCAGCAGCTTAGCAGAAGGGAGCTCCTACGAGCAGTACTTC.

The chain joins TRBV28 to TRBJ1-5, with TRBD1 matching 11 bases. Trimming took 2 bases from V and 4 from J; bases not matched to a gene: 7. Germline-derived CDR1 and CDR2 are MDHEN and SYDVKM. The CDR3 is 17 residues long. CDR3 residues: CASSLEVGTGGNQPQHF. The CDR3 DNA sequence: TGTGCCAGCAGTTTAGAAGTCGGGACAGGGGGGAATCAGCCCCAGCATTTT. The full variable domain, in which reference TRBV28 and TRBJ1-5 provide the parts outside the CDR3, is DVKVTQSSRYLVKRTGEKVFLECVQDMDHENMFWYRQDPGLGLRLIYFSYDVKMKEKGDIPEGYSVSREKKERFSLILESASTNQTSMYLCASSLEVGTGGNQPQHFGDGTRLSIL.

The chain uses TRBV19 and TRBJ2-3, with a possible D match to TRBD2 (6 bases). The CDR3 loop spans 12 amino acids. CDR1 is LNHDA and CDR2 is SQIVND in the germline V gene (reference sequence). Trimming cost V 5 bases and J 6 bases, with 9 bases left between them. CDR3 DNA sequence: TGTGCCAGTAGTTTCCTAGCGGATACGCAGTATTTT. Translation: CASSFLADTQYF.

The J gene is TRBJ1-2, the V gene TRBV30, with D possibly being TRBD1 (6 bases). Trimming removed 4 bases at V and 12 bases at J, with 15 bases between. The V gene's germline CDR1 is GTSNPN and CDR2 SVGIG (reference sequence). This CDR3 has 11 residues. CDR3 in DNA: TGTGCCTGGACTTTAGGGGACATCAACACCTTC. This codes for CAWTLGDINTF. The variable domain in full, completed from reference TRBV30 and TRBJ1-2, reads SQTIHQWPATLVQPVGSPLSLECTVEGTSNPNLYWYRQAAGRGLQLLFYSVGIGQISSEVPQNLSASRPQDRQFILSSKKLLLSDSGFYLCAWTLGDINTFGSGTRLTVV.

The chain carries TRBV6-6 and TRBJ1-1; D not resolved. The germline V and J ends were trimmed by 10 bases and 0 bases, with 12 bases remaining between them. This CDR3 comprises 13 residues. The V gene's germline CDR1 is MNHNY and CDR2 SVGAGI (reference sequence). This CDR3 is CATRGGMNTEAFF. CDR3 in DNA: TGTGCCACCCGGGGAGGGATGAACACTGAAGCTTTCTTT.

V is TRBV20-1 and J is TRBJ1-4; D perhaps matches TRBD1 (6 bases). This CDR3 is built from 10 residues. Germline-derived CDR1 and CDR2 are DFQATT and SNEGSKA (reference sequence). V gave up 5 bases and J gave up 10 bases, with 8 bases separating them. The CDR3 region has the DNA TGCAGTGCTCCCAGGGGAAAACTGTTTTTT. Translated, it gives CSAPRGKLFF.

The rearrangement uses TRBV2 and TRBJ2-1; maybe TRBD2 (5 bases). Germline-derived CDR1 and CDR2 are SNHLY and FYNNEI. V lost 3 bases and J lost 7, with 10 bases in between. The CDR3 extends over 13 amino acids. The CDR3 spells CASSDRGVNEQFF. The DNA for the CDR3 is TGTGCCAGCAGTGACCGGGGAGTTAATGAGCAGTTCTTC.